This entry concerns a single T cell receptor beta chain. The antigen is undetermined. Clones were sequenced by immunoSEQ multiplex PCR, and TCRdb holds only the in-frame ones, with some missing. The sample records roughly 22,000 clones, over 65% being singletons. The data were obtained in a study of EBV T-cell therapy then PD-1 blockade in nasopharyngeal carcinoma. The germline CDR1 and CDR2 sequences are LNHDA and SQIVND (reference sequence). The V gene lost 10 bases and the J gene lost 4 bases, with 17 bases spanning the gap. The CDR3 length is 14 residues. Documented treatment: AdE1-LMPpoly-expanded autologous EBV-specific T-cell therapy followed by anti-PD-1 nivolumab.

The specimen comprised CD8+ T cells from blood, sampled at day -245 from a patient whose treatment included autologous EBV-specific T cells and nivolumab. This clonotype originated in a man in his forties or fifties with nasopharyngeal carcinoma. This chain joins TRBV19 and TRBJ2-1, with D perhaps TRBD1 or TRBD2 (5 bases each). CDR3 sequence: CATPGDGLYNEQFF. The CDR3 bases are TGTGCCACCCCCGGGGACGGCCTGTACAATGAGCAGTTCTTC.